The 22 T cell receptor beta chains in this list originate from one sample, sequenced in a study of T cell responses to AZD1222 COVID-19 vaccine (dated by TCRdb to about 2021). This sample's time point label indicates: baseline before first vaccination. Libraries were built with the immunoSEQ multiplex PCR assay. TCRdb holds this immuneACCESS table with in-frame rearrangements only. Some clones are missing; in checked studies, unresolved V genes explain under half, and the rest has no known cause. Counted in this sample were 150,000 to 200,000 clones; almost 90% of them appeared once. Around 8% of the sample is held by the ten biggest clonotypes. The specimen was peripheral blood, collected on day 0 of AZD1222 vaccination. These receptors were collected from an adult in good health.

The V gene is TRBV5-1, the J gene TRBJ2-3; 8 positions agree with TRBD2. After removal of 4 bases from V and 3 bases from J, the junction contained 13 bases not matched to a gene. This CDR3 spans 17 amino acids. Germline CDR1 SGHRS, CDR2 YFSETQ. CDR3 protein: CASSAGRGFQGTDTQYF. In nucleotides, the CDR3 is TGCGCCAGCAGCGCCGGGAGGGGTTTTCAGGGTACAGATACGCAGTATTTT.

J is TRBJ1-6 and V is TRBV11-3, with D uncertain. V was shortened by 8 bases and J by 9 bases, with 5 bases between the two germline ends. Germline CDR1 reads SGHNT; CDR2 reads YENEEA. CDR3 length equals 10 residues. CDR3 bases: TGTGCCAGCTGGATTTCACCCCTCCACTTT. This codes for CASWISPLHF.

The V gene is TRBV3-1 (or the pseudogene TRBV3-2), the J gene TRBJ2-7; no definite D call. This CDR3 has 14 residues. V lost 4 bases and J 2 bases, leaving 12 bases between the germline ends. CDR1 LGHDT and CDR2 YNNKEL come from the germline V gene (reference sequence). In nucleotides, the CDR3 is TGTGCCAGCAGCCCGAGTACAAAGCCCTACGAGCAGTACTTC. This codes for CASSPSTKPYEQYF.

This chain uses TRBV4-1 with TRBJ1-1, with D unclear. The germline gives CDR1 MGHRA, CDR2 YSYEKL. Trimming cost V 0 bases and J 5 bases, with 13 bases left between them. This CDR3 comprises 15 residues. The CDR3 sequence is CASSQDAPRGTEAFF. DNA of the CDR3: TGCGCCAGCAGCCAAGATGCGCCGAGAGGGACTGAAGCTTTCTTT.

This chain links TRBV29-1 with TRBJ2-7, with D tentatively TRBD1 (5 bases). Between the trimmed V and J ends, which lost 7 bases and 0 bases, there was a span of 10 bases. In germline, CDR1 is SQVTM, CDR2 ANQGSEA. This CDR3 has 12 residues. The DNA for the CDR3 is TGCAGCGGATTAGACAGCTCCTACGAGCAGTACTTC. It codes for CSGLDSSYEQYF.

This chain joins TRBV30 and TRBJ1-1; D is unclear. V shed 3 bases and J shed 6 bases, with 8 bases lying between them. The germline V gene has CDR1 GTSNPN and CDR2 SVGIG (reference sequence). This CDR3 is built from 11 residues. The CDR3 DNA sequence: TGTGCCTGGAGCGAGAGGGCTGAAGCTTTCTTT. Protein product: CAWSERAEAFF.

The gene calls are TRBV18 and TRBJ2-5; maybe TRBD2 (5 bases). The CDR3 length is 17 residues. Germline CDR1 and CDR2: KGHSH and LQKENI. V shed 3 bases and J shed 5 bases, with 22 bases lying between them. Written as DNA, the CDR3 is TGTGCCAGCTCACCCTCGGAGGAGTTGTGGGAAGGGGAGACCCAGTACTTC. Translated: CASSPSEELWEGETQYF.

The chain has TRBV9 and TRBJ1-2; D gene unclear. V was shortened by 4 bases and J by 6 bases, with 7 bases between the two germline ends. CDR3 size: 11 residues. Germline V CDR1 and CDR2: SGDLS, YYNGEE. This CDR3 reads CASSQQDGYTF. DNA of the CDR3: TGTGCCAGCAGCCAGCAGGATGGCTACACCTTC.

The chain couples TRBV4-2 to TRBJ1-6, with D unclear. V was clipped by 0 bases and J by 10 bases, with 7 bases between them. This CDR3 is built from 13 residues. Germline V gives CDR1 LGHNA, CDR2 YNFKEQ. The CDR3 coding sequence is TGTGCCAGCAGCCAAGACCCGAGATCACCCCTCCACTTT. Its protein product is CASSQDPRSPLHF.

V and J are TRBV5-1 and TRBJ2-7; TRBD1 might be the D (6 bases). The CDR3 is 16 residues long. The germline V and J ends were trimmed by 0 bases and 0 bases, with 13 bases remaining between them. Per the germline V gene, CDR1 is SGHRS and CDR2 is YFSETQ. DNA of the CDR3: TGCGCCAGCAGCTTGGGGGACACAGACAACTCCTACGAGCAGTACTTC. This codes for CASSLGDTDNSYEQYF.

This clone was recorded only once. Likely a read error: the CDR3 ends without its conserved phenylalanine or tryptophan. Because the CDR3's place on the DNA is in doubt, the DNA is left out and the CDR3 is given as listed by TCRdb. The chain couples TRBV6-2 or TRBV6-3 to TRBJ1-6; the table's D call, TRBD1, was not checked against the DNA. Germline-derived CDR1 and CDR2 are MNHEY and SVGEGT. The CDR3 extends over 12 residues, inclusive of both ends. CDR3 sequence reads: CASSYPRTEFSV.

The rearrangement joins TRBV5-1 to TRBJ1-1; 10 positions agree with TRBD1. The CDR3 extends over 13 amino acids. V was pared by 3 bases and J by 6 bases, with 2 bases of the junction left unmatched. Germline-derived CDR1 and CDR2 are SGHRS and YFSETQ. DNA for the CDR3: TGCGCCAGCAGCTGGGGGACAGGGGCTGAAGCTTTCTTT. Translation: CASSWGTGAEAFF.

This clone was observed once. The rearrangement links TRBV6-1 to TRBJ1-2; 7 bases align to TRBD1. The CDR3 is 14 residues long. Germline CDR1 MNHNS, CDR2 SASEGT. V lost 3 bases and J lost 8; bases outside the gene matches: 9. CDR3 DNA: TGTGCCAGCAGTGATGACAGGGAATGGAGGGGCTACACCTTC. Its protein product is CASSDDREWRGYTF.

A remark on this clone: As the CDR3 is not closed by the conserved phenylalanine or tryptophan, this likely results from a read error. No DNA is shown, since the ends of the CDR3 on it are uncertain; the CDR3 is the one TCRdb lists. The rearrangement joins TRBV7-2 to TRBJ1-1. The CDR3 length is 10 residues, termini included. Germline V gives CDR1 SGHTA, CDR2 FQGNSA. CDR3: CASSMKGFLG.

The J gene is TRBJ2-7, the V gene TRBV29-1, with 12 bases identical to TRBD1. Per the germline V gene, CDR1 is SQVTM and CDR2 is ANQGSEA. The junction had 3 bases not matched to a gene; V was cut back by 3 bases and J by 6 bases. The CDR3 is made up of 13 amino acids. CDR3 sequence (DNA): TGCAGCGTTGACCGGGACAGGGGGCTCGAGCAGTACTTC. Its protein is CSVDRDRGLEQYF.

CDR3 protein: CASSVSIGTTEAFF. Written as DNA, the CDR3 is TGTGCCAGCAGTGTTAGTATCGGAACGACTGAAGCTTTCTTT. V is TRBV3-1 (or the pseudogene TRBV3-2) and J is TRBJ1-1; D call uncertain. The CDR3 loop spans 14 amino acids. With 6 bases removed from V and 5 bases from J, the gap between germline ends came to 16 bases. Germline V lookup: CDR1 LGHDT, CDR2 YNNKEL (reference sequence).

The V call is TRBV24-1, the J call TRBJ1-3; D may be TRBD1 (5 bases). V lost 9 bases and J lost 0, with 8 bases in between. The CDR3 totals 13 residues. In germline, CDR1 is KGHDR, CDR2 SFDVKD. The CDR3 nucleotides are TGTGCCACCGAGGGGAACTCTGGAAACACCATATATTTT. Amino acid sequence: CATEGNSGNTIYF.

The chain links TRBV19 to TRBJ1-1; possibly TRBD1 for D (6 bases). In germline, CDR1 is LNHDA, CDR2 SQIVND (reference sequence). The CDR3 spans 14 residues. V dropped 3 bases and J dropped 3 bases, with 11 bases sitting between them. The CDR3: CASSIRGSDTEAFF. The CDR3 DNA follows: TGTGCCAGTAGTATCAGGGGTTCGGACACTGAAGCTTTCTTT.

V is TRBV29-1 and J is TRBJ2-5; D possibly corresponds to TRBD1 (6 bases). This CDR3 is 14 amino acids long. Per germline, CDR1 SQVTM and CDR2 ANQGSEA. Trimming stripped 3 bases from V and 2 bases from J, with 13 bases between. CDR3 residues: CSVEGTGSQETQYF. CDR3 bases: TGCAGCGTTGAGGGAACAGGGTCTCAAGAGACCCAGTACTTC.

This clone was seen only a few times. The rearrangement joins TRBV12-3 or TRBV12-4 to TRBJ2-7, with D possibly TRBD2 on 5 matching bases. Trimming took off 0 bases at V and 5 bases at J, with 5 bases between the two ends. The CDR3 contains 12 residues. CDR3 region: CASSLARDEQYF. The CDR3, as DNA: TGTGCCAGCAGTTTAGCGAGGGACGAGCAGTACTTC.

A note on this clone: Other DNA variants within this sample encode the same CDR3. The chain uses TRBV5-1 and TRBJ2-1; 9 bases agree with TRBD2. The CDR3 contains 15 residues. The V gene end was trimmed by 1 base and the J gene end by 2 bases; junction bases not matched to a gene: 1. Germline V gives CDR1 SGHRS, CDR2 YFSETQ. The CDR3 loop is CASSLSGGTYNEQFF. Here the CDR3 DNA reads TGCGCCAGCAGCTTGAGCGGGGGGACCTACAATGAGCAGTTCTTC.

Details on this clone: This CDR3 is also generated by other DNA sequences in the sample. The rearrangement uses TRBV5-1 and TRBJ2-7, with TRBD1 matching over 7 bases. This CDR3 is 13 amino acids long. Germline V CDR1 and CDR2: SGHRS, YFSETQ. V lost 0 bases to trimming and J lost 3 bases; unmatched junction nucleotides: 0. The CDR3 DNA is TGCGCCAGCAGCTTGGACAGGGGCTACGAGCAGTACTTC. Translating gives CASSLDRGYEQYF.